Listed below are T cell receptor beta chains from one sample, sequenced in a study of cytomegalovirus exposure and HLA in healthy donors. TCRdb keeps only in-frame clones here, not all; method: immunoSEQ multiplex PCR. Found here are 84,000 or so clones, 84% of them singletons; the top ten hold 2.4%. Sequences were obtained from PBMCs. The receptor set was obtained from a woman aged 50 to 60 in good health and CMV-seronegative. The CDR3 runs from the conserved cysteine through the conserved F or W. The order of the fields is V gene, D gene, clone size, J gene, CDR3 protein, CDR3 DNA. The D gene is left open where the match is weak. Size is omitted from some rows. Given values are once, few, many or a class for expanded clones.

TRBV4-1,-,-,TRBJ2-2,CASSQVSRRNTGELFF,TGCGCCAGCAGCCAAGTTTCTAGACGAAACACCGGGGAGCTGTTTTTT
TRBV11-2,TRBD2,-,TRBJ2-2,CASSLGLAGHTGELFF,TGTGCCAGCAGCTTAGGTCTAGCGGGGCACACCGGGGAGCTGTTTTTT
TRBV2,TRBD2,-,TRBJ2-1,CASTYRTSGAYEQFF,TGTGCCAGCACGTATAGGACTAGCGGGGCTTATGAGCAGTTCTTC
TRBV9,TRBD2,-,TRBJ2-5,CASSVGGRGQETQYF,TGTGCCAGCAGCGTAGGGGGGAGGGGTCAAGAGACCCAGTACTTC
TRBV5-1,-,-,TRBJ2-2,CASSDRFTGELFF,TGCGCCAGCAGTGACAGGTTTACCGGGGAGCTGTTTTTT
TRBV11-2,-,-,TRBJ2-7,CASSGQPGPYEQYF,TGTGCCAGCAGCGGACAGCCGGGGCCCTACGAGCAGTACTTC
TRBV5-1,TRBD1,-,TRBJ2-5,CASSQGARETQYF,TGCGCCAGCAGCCAGGGGGCACGGGAGACCCAGTACTTC
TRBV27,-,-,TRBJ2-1,CASRRVGGGYNEQFF,TGTGCCAGCAGAAGGGTAGGGGGGGGATACAATGAGCAGTTCTTC
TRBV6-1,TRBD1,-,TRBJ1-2,CASNSRGQDYGYTF,TGTGCCAGCAACAGCAGGGGGCAGGACTATGGCTACACCTTC
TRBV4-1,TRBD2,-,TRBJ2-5,CASSQHLAGGTQETQYF,TGCGCCAGCAGCCAGCATCTAGCGGGAGGCACCCAAGAGACCCAGTACTTC
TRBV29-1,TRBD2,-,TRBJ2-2,CSVSKTSGITGELFF,TGCAGCGTTTCAAAGACTAGCGGGATTACCGGGGAGCTGTTTTTT
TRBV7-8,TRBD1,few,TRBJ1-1,CASSLGDRGLTEAFF,TGTGCCAGCAGCTTAGGGGACAGGGGGCTTACTGAAGCTTTCTTT
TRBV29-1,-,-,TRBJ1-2,CSGGGGNYGYTF,TGCAGCGGTGGGGGGGGGAACTATGGCTACACCTTC
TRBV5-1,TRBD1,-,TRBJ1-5,CASSPGTGSDSNQPQHF,TGCGCCAGCAGCCCCGGGACAGGGAGCGATAGCAATCAGCCCCAGCATTTT
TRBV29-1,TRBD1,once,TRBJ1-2,CSVAPATGHGYTF,TGCAGCGTTGCGCCCGCGACAGGGCATGGCTACACCTTC
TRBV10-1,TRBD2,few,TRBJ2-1,CASSDHRGTSGSSQFF,TGCGCCAGCAGTGACCACCGAGGGACTAGCGGGAGTTCGCAGTTCTTC
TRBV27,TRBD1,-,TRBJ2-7,CASSLSGQGASYEQYF,TGTGCCAGCAGTTTATCTGGACAGGGGGCAAGCTACGAGCAGTACTTC
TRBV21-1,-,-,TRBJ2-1,CASSKGLNEQFF,TGTGCCAGCAGCAAAGGACTCAATGAGCAGTTCTTC
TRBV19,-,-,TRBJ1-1,CASRQGSWNTEAFF,TGTGCCAGTAGGCAGGGGTCTTGGAACACTGAAGCTTTCTTT
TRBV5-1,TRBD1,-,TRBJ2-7,CASSLGQGTGEQYF,TGCGCCAGCAGCCTTGGACAGGGGACGGGCGAGCAGTACTTC
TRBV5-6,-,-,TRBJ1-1,CASSLWSGNTEAFF,TGTGCCAGCAGCTTGTGGTCGGGGAACACTGAAGCTTTCTTT
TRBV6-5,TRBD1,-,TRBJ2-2,CASSYSTGVNTGELFF,TGTGCCAGCAGTTACTCGACAGGGGTTAACACCGGGGAGCTGTTTTTT
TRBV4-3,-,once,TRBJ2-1,CASSQDVEDYSRSYNEQFF,TGCGCCAGCAGCCAAGATGTAGAGGACTATTCCCGCTCCTACAATGAGCAGTTCTTC
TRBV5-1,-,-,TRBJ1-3,CASSYISREGSGNTIYF,TGCGCCAGCAGCTATATCAGCAGGGAAGGCTCTGGAAACACCATATATTTT
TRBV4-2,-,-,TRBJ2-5,CASSQEGSQETQYF,TGTGCCAGCAGCCAAGAGGGCTCGCAAGAGACCCAGTACTTC
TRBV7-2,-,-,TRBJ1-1,CASSANMNTEAFF,TGTGCCAGCAGCGCAAACATGAACACTGAAGCTTTCTTT
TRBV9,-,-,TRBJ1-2,CASSGGRATNYGYTF,TGTGCCAGCAGCGGGGGCAGGGCCACTAACTATGGCTACACCTTC
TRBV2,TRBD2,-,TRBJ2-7,CASRPLGTSGRSSYEQYF,TGTGCCAGCCGGCCGTTAGGGACTAGCGGCAGGAGCTCCTACGAGCAGTACTTC
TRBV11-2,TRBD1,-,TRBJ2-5,CASSSPGTEETQYF,TGTGCCAGCAGCTCGCCGGGGACAGAAGAGACCCAGTACTTC
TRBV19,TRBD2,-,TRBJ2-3,CASSIGASGGARTDTQYF,TGTGCCAGTAGTATTGGGGCTAGCGGGGGGGCCCGCACAGATACGCAGTATTTT
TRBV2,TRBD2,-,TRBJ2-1,CASGLAGWDEQFF,TGTGCCAGCGGACTAGCGGGTTGGGATGAGCAGTTCTTC
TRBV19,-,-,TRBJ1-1,CASRSQMNTEAFF,TGTGCCAGTAGGAGTCAAATGAACACTGAAGCTTTCTTT
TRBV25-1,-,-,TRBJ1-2,CASSDISANYGYTF,TGTGCCAGCTCAGACATCTCAGCTAACTATGGCTACACCTTC
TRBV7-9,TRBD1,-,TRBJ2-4,CASSFGTGENIQYF,TGTGCCAGCAGCTTCGGGACAGGTGAAAACATTCAGTACTTC
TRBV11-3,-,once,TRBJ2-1,CASSLDGGYNEQFF,TGTGCCAGCAGCTTAGATGGCGGGTACAATGAGCAGTTCTTC
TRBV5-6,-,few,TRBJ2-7,CASSLGGTHSYEQYF,TGTGCCAGCAGCTTGGGAGGGACTCACTCCTACGAGCAGTACTTC
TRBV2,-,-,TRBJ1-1,CASNARYSEAFF,TGTGCCAGCAACGCACGTTACTCTGAAGCTTTCTTT
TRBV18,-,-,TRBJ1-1,CASSPTWTTMNTEAFF,TGTGCCAGCTCACCGACCTGGACAACTATGAACACTGAAGCTTTCTTT
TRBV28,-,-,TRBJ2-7,CASSSGSSYEQYF,TGTGCCAGCAGTTCGGGATCCTCCTACGAGCAGTACTTC
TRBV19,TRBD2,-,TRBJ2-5,CASSIVSLAGETQYF,TGTGCCAGTAGTATAGTTTCGCTAGCGGGAGAGACCCAGTACTTC
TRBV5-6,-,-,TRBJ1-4,CASRKEANEKLFF,TGTGCCAGCAGAAAGGAGGCTAATGAAAAACTGTTTTTT
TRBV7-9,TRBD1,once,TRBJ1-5,CASSLYDRGDQPQHF,TGTGCCAGCAGCCTATACGACAGGGGAGATCAGCCCCAGCATTTT
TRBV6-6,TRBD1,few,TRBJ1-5,CASSYTPGGGQPQHF,TGTGCCAGCAGTTACACGCCAGGGGGCGGTCAGCCCCAGCATTTT
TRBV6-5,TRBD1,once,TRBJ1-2,CASSYGGGRVYGYTF,TGTGCCAGCAGTTACGGAGGGGGCAGGGTCTATGGCTACACCTTC
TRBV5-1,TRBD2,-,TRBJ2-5,CASRSSGLGGETQYF,TGCGCCAGCAGGTCTAGCGGCCTGGGGGGAGAGACCCAGTACTTC
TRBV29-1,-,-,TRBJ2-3,CSATSGGATDTQYF,TGCAGCGCCACTTCGGGGGGCGCGACAGATACGCAGTATTTT
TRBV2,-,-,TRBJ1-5,CASSEMRDNQPQHF,TGTGCCAGCAGTGAGATGAGGGACAATCAGCCCCAGCATTTT
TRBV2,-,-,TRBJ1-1,CASSEQVNTEAFF,TGTGCCAGCAGTGAACAGGTGAACACTGAAGCTTTCTTT